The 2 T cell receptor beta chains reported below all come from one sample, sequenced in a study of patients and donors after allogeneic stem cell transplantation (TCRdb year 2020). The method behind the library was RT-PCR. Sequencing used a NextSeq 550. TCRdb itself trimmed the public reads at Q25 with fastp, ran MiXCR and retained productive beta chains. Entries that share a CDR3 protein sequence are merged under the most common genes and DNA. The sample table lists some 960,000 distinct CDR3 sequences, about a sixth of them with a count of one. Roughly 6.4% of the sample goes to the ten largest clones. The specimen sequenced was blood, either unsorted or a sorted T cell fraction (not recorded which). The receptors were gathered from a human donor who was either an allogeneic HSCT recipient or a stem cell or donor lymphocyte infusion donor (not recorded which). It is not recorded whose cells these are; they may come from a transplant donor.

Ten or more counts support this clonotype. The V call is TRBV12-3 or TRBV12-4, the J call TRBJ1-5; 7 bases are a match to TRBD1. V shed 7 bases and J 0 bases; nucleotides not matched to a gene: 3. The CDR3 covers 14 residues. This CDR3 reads CASTRTGSNQPQHF. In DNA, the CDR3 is TGTGCCAGCACTCGGACAGGTAGCAATCAGCCCCAGCATTTT.

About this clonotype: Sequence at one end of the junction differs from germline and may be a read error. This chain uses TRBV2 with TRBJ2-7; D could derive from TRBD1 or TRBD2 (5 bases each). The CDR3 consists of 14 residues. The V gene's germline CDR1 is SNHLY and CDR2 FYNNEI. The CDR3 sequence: CASTHTEGPYEQNF. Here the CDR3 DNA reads TGTGCCAGCACCCACACTGAGGGACCCTACGAGCAGAACTTC.